The T cell receptor beta chain described here comes from a study of OX40 agonist ivuxolimab in advanced cancers. In the study overall: Ivuxolimab doses were 0.01, 0.1, 0.3, 1.5, 3 or 10 mg/kg every 2 weeks. Of the participants, roughly 40% had some prior anti-PD-1, anti-PD-L1 or anti-CTLA-4 therapy, which was allowed.

Data came from immunoSEQ multiplex PCR; TCRdb stores just in-frame clones and leaves some out. This table has 60,000 to 70,000 clones, over 75% appearing once. Trimming took 10 bases from V and 0 from J, leaving 19 bases between them. The V gene's germline CDR1 is LNHDA and CDR2 SQIVND (reference sequence). This CDR3 is 16 amino acids long. Points on this clone: Its antigen is not identified.

Regarding the study as a whole: The specificity for antigen of the expanded peripheral T cells was not determined. Partial responders at 0.1-3.0 mg/kg showed near-lowest clonal expansion.

The sample here was CD4+ or CD8+ T cells sorted from blood, taken in a trial of the OX40 agonist ivuxolimab. The chain recombines TRBV19 with TRBJ2-4; a weak D match, TRBD1 (6 bases). The TCR originated in an adult with an advanced solid tumor such as melanoma, head and neck, liver or kidney cancer. The CDR3 loop reads CATHPGQTLAKNIQYF. The DNA of the CDR3 is TGTGCCACCCACCCCGGACAGACTCTAGCCAAAAACATTCAGTACTTC.